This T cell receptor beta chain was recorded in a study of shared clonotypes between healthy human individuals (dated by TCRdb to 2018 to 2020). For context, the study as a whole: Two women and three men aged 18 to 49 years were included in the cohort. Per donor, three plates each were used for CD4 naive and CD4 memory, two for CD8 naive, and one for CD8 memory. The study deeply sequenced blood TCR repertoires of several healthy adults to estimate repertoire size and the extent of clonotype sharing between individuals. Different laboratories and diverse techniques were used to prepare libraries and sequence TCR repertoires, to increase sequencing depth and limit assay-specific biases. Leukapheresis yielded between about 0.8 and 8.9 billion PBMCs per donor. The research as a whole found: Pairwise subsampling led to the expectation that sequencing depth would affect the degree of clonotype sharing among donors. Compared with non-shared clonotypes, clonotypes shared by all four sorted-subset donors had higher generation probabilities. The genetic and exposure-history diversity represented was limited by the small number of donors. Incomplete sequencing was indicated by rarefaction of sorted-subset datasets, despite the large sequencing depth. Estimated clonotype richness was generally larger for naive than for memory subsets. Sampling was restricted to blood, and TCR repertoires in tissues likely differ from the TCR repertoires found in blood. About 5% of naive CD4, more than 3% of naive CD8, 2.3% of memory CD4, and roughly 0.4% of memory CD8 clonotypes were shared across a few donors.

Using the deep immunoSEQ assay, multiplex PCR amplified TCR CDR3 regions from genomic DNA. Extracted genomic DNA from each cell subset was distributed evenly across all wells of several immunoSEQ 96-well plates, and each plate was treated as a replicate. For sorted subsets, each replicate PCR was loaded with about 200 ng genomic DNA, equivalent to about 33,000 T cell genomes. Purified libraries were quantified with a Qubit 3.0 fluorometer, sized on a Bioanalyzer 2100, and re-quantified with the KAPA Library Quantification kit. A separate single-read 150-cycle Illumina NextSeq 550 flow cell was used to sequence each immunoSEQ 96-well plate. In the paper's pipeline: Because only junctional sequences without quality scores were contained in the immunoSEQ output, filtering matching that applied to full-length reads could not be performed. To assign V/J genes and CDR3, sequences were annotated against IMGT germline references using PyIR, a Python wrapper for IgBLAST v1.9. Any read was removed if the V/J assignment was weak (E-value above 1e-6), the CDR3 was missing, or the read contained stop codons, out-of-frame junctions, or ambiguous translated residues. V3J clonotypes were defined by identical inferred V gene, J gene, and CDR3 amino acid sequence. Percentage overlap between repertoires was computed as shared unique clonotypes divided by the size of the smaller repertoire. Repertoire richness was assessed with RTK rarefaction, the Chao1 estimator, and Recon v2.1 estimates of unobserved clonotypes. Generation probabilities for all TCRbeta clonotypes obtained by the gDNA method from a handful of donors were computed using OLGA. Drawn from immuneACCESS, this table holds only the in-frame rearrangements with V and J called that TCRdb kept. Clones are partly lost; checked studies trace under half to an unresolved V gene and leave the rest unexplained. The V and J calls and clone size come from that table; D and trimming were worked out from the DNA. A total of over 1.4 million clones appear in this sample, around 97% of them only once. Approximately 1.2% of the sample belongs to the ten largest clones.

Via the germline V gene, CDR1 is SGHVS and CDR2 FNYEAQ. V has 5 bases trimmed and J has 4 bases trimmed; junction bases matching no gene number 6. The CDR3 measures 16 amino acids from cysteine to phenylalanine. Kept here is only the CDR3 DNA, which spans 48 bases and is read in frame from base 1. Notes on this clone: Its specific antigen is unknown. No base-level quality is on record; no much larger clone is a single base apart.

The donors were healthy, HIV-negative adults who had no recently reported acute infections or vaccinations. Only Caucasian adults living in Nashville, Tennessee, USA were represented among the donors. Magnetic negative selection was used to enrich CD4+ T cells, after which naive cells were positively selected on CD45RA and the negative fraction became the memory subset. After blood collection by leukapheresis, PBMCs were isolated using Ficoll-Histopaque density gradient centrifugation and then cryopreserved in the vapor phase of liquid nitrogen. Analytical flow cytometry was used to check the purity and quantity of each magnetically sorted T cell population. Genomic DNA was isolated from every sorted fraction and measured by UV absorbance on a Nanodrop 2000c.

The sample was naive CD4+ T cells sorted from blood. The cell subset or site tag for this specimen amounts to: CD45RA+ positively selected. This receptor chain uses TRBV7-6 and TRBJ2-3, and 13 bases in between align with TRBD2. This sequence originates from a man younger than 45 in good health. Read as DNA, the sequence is TGTGCCAGCAGCGAAACTAGCGGGAGGGGTGCAGATACGCAGTATTTT. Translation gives CASSETSGRGADTQYF.